The TCR beta chain described here comes from a study of T cells in tumors after PD-1 blockade. In germline, CDR1 is MDHEN, CDR2 SYDVKM. The CDR3 runs 13 residues. The V gene lost 2 bases and the J gene lost 6 bases, with 10 bases spanning the gap. Assay used: immunoSEQ multiplex PCR; TCRdb lists only in-frame clones, some missing. The data hold about 14,000 clones, with less than 75% observed a single time. Specimen: tumor tissue, collected after anti-PD-1 treatment. The chain couples TRBV28 to TRBJ2-5; D not certain. The receptor was derived from a human donor with cutaneous squamous cell carcinoma. The CDR3 DNA sequence: TGTGCCAGCAGTTTAAAACCCCCGCAGACCCAGTACTTC. Protein: CASSLKPPQTQYF.